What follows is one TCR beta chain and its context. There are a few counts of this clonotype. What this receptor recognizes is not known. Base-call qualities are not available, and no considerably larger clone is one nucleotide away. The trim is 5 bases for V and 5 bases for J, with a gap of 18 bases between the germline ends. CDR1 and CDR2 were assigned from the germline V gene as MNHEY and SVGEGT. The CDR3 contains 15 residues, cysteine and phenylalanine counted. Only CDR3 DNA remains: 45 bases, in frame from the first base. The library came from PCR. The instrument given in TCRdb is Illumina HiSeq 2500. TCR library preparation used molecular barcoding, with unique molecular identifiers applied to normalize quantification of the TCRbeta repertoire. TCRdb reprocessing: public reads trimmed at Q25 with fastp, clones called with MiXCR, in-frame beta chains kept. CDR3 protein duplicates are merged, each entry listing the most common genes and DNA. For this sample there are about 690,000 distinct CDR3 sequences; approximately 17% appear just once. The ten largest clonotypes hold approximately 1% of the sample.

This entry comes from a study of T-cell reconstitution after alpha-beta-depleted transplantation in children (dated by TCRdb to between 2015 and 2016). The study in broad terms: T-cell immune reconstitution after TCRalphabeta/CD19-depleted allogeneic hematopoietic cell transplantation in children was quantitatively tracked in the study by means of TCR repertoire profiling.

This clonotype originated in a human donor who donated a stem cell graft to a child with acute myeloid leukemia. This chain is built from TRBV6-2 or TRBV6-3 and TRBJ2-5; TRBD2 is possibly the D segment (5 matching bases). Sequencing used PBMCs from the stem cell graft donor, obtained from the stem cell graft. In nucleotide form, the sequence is TGTGCCAGCAGTGTTTCGGTGAGGCCGGGGGAGACCCAGTACTTC. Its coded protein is CASSVSVRPGETQYF.